This TCR beta chain appears in the sequencing data of a study of blood T cells in healthy people across ages. Study results and limitations: Fewer expanded clones and more diversity marked long-lived versus aged donors.

There are a few counts of this clonotype. Its antigen is not identified. Donors were healthy Caucasian individuals from Russia aged roughly 6 to 90. Total RNA extraction produced at least 5.5 micrograms (per sample) for the study. Using a J-beta primer mix together with a sample-barcoded 5' primer, a second PCR was run for roughly 7 to 12 cycles. Any given sample supplied a minimum of 2.5 million CDR3-containing paired-end reads. TCRdb processed the 5' RACE reads anew with MiXCR; each CDR3 protein has one entry. The sample holds more than 1,400,000 distinct CDR3 sequences, 42% seen once. The receptor's source is a woman aged 18-35 years in good health. Material for sequencing was blood.

The CDR3 DNA sequence: TGCAGTGCTAGAGTTCAGTTCTACGAGCAGTACTTC. Protein: CSARVQFYEQYF. The chain recombines TRBV20-1 with TRBJ2-4; D is unresolved. The end of the DNA is better explained by TRBJ2-7, so the J call may be wrong. The CDR3 consists of 12 residues. Germline-derived CDR1 and CDR2 are DFQATT and SNEGSKA (reference sequence).